This T cell receptor (beta chain) was recorded in a study of T cell responses to AZD1222 COVID-19 vaccine (dated by TCRdb to about 2021). Background for the entire study: AZD1222 recipients given second doses at about 4 weeks or at about 12 weeks were pooled, since spike-specific TCR depth and breadth were not found to differ between the two schedules. A total of just over 230 trial participants underwent TCR sequencing, of whom roughly 210 received two doses of AZD1222 and about 26 received two doses of the MenACWY control vaccine. Trial participants were enrolled by age into subgroups of 18-55, 56-69 and 70-plus years, and around 150, 29 and 61 TCR-sequenced participants, respectively, were included in these subgroups.

The CDR3 regions of human TCRbeta chains were analyzed by immunosequencing. Per the authors' processing: TCRs in the repertoires were matched against a reference library of SARS-CoV-2-specific TCRs that had been generated with the MIRA antigen-specificity platform. Breadth was defined as the fraction of unique TCRs that were SARS-CoV-2-associated. Depth was defined as the fraction of total T cells that were SARS-CoV-2-associated. Using the MIRA data, each spike-specific TCR was assigned both to the spike region to which the TCR was reactive and to a CD4 or CD8 class. Log10-transformed breadth and depth values were compared by one-way ANOVA with Sidak's multiple comparisons tests. The table was pulled from immuneACCESS by TCRdb, which kept in-frame rearrangements only. Such tables lose some clones; where checked, under half of the loss comes from unresolved V genes, and the rest has no known cause. V and J calls and clone size follow that table, whereas D and trimming were derived from the DNA. Here the sample has about 110,000 clones; roughly 90% occur a single time. Roughly 5% of the sample is taken by the ten largest.

The time point label here, explained by the study, means: baseline before first vaccination. The vaccinee samples were drawn from two UK trials, COV001 and COV002, one of which was a single-blind randomized controlled phase 2/3 trial testing AZD1222 (ChAdOx1 nCoV-19) in healthy adults. Trial participant PBMC samples were collected at day 0 and day 28 after the second dose for TCRbeta chain sequencing. To note about this clone: Its specific antigen is unknown. No base quality values were provided; no much bigger clone lies one nucleotide off.

Broad study findings and their caveats: The 56-69-year group was small, and its depth increase did not reach significance, likely because of low power. Conclusions about previously exposed vaccinees were limited because only a handful of AZD1222 recipients were SARS-CoV-2 seropositive at baseline. Because no day 14 peak-response samples were available, the repertoires could be characterized only after the peak T cell response. Vaccine-associated CD4 TCRs spanned the whole spike protein, with dominant responses in regions 160-218 and 743-854. Most participants were white British and females outnumbered males, and the authors suggested that clonal diversity may have been underestimated. A significant rise in spike-specific TCR breadth and depth was observed after two AZD1222 doses relative to day 0 and relative to MenACWY recipients. Reportedly, almost half of the unique spike-specific TCRs recognized epitopes lying outside the regions that are mutated in the B.1.351 and B.1.1.7 variants.

The germline V gene (reference sequence) supplies CDR1 MNHEY and CDR2 SMNVEV. From the cysteine up to the phenylalanine, the CDR3 has a length of 15 residues. The kept DNA is CDR3 alone, 45 bases in frame from the first base. Trimming removed 4 bases from V and 6 bases from J, leaving 16 bases between the germline ends. The TCR sequence derives from an adult in good health. The material sequenced was peripheral blood, taken on day 0 of AZD1222 vaccination. The rearrangement combines TRBV27 with TRBJ2-1; the best D guess is TRBD1, with 6 bases matching. The nucleotide sequence reads as follows: TGTGCCAGCAGTTCCCAGGGGCAGGGGTCCAATGAGCAGTTCTTC. This encodes CASSSQGQGSNEQFF.